This entry features one T cell receptor beta chain sequence. The sample comes from a study of blood T cell repertoires in COVID-19. Sequencing was performed with immunoSEQ multiplex PCR; in TCRdb, only in-frame clones are kept and a portion is missing. The repertoire holds a few hundred thousand clones, with 89% as singletons. Within 2 weeks of study entry, exposed participants had contacted a PCR-confirmed or clinician-diagnosed COVID-19 case. The origin of this receptor is a woman in her forties or fifties who had been exposed to COVID-19. Specimen: PBMCs or T cells enriched from blood (not recorded which).

CDR3 region: CASSAQGPRQPQHF. The DNA for the CDR3 is TGTGCCAGCAGTGCTCAGGGGCCGCGTCAGCCCCAGCATTTT. V is TRBV28 and J is TRBJ1-5; D might be TRBD1 (6 bases). V was trimmed by 5 bases and J by 6 bases, leaving 14 bases between them. Germline CDR1 is MDHEN and CDR2 is SYDVKM. The CDR3 has 14 residues.